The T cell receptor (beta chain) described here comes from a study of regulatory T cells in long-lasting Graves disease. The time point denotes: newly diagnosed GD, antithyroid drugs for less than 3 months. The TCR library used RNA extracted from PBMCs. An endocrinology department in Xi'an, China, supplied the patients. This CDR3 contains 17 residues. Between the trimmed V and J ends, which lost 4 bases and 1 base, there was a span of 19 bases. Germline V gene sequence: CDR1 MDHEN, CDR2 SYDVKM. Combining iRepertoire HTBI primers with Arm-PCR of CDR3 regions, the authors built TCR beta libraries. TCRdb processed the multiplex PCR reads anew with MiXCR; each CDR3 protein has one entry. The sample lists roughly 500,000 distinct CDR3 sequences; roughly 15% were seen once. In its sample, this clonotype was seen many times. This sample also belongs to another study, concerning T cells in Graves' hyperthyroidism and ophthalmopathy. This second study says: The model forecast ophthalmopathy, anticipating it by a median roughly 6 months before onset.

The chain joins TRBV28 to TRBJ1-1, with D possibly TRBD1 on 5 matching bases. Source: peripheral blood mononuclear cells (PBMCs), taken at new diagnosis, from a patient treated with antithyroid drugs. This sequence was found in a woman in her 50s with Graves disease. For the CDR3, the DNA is TGTGCCAGCAGTTCACCGAGAGGGGCGGCCCCGAACACTGAAGCTTTCTTT. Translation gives CASSSPRGAAPNTEAFF.